This TCR beta chain was identified during a study of cytomegalovirus exposure and HLA in healthy donors. The PCR was carried out with 60 Vbeta primers and 13 Jbeta primers. Profiled with immunoSEQ multiplex PCR; TCRdb holds only in-frame clones, not every one. The repertoire holds 100,000 to 150,000 clones, with roughly 70% as singletons. CDR3 length: 15 amino acids. The V gene's germline CDR1 is SQVTM and CDR2 ANQGSEA. The V end lost 3 bases, the J end lost 4 bases, and 16 bases lay between the germline ends. Input material: PBMCs. This receptor was identified in a man aged 35 to 55 in good health and CMV-seropositive. The chain carries TRBV29-1 and TRBJ2-1; a weak D match, TRBD1 (6 bases). The CDR3 DNA reads TGCAGCGTTGATTTGCAGGGGCGAAGGTACAATGAGCAGTTCTTC. Encoded protein: CSVDLQGRRYNEQFF.